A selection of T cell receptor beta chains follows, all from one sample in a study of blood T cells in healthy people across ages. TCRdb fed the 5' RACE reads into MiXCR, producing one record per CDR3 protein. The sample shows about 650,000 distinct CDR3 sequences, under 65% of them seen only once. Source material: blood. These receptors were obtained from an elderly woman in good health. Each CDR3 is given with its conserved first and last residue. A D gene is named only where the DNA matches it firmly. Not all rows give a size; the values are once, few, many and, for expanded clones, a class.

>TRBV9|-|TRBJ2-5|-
CASSPYGHTGETQYF
TGTGCCAGCAGCCCCTATGGGCATACTGGGGAGACCCAGTACTTC
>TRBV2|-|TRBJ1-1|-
CASGGVSGRQAFF
TGTGCCAGCGGGGGGGTGTCAGGGCGACAAGCTTTCTTT
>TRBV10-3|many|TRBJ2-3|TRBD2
CAISDPGGARTDTQYF
TGTGCCATCAGTGACCCCGGGGGGGCCAGGACAGATACGCAGTATTTT
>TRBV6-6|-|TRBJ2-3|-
CASRADSDTQYF
TGTGCCAGCAGGGCCGACAGCGATACGCAGTATTTT
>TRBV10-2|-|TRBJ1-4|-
CASSEVWATNEKLFF
TGCGCCAGCAGTGAGGTCTGGGCAACTAATGAAAAACTGTTTTTT
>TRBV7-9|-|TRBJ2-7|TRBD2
CASSYRTSGHEQYF
TGTGCCAGCAGCTACCGGACTAGCGGCCACGAGCAGTACTTC
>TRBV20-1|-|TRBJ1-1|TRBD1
CSARDDRGDETFF
TGCAGTGCTAGAGATGACAGGGGGGATGAAACTTTCTTT
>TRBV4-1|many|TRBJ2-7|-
CASSQDVAAAIEQYF
TGCGCCAGCAGCCAAGATGTGGCAGCTGCTATCGAGCAGTACTTC
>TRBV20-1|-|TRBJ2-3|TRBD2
CSSTGTSGSMDTQYF
TGCAGTTCTACCGGGACTAGCGGATCAATGGATACGCAGTATTTT
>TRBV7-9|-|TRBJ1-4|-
CASSSQTGLNEKLFF
TGTGCCAGCAGTTCCCAAACAGGGCTTAATGAAAAACTGTTTTTT
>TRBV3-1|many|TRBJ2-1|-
CASSQVGGPGAYNEQFF
TGTGCCAGCAGCCAAGTTGGGGGGCCTGGCGCCTACAATGAGCAGTTCTTC
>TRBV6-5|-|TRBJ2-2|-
CASSRTGTTNTGELFF
TGTGCCAGCAGTCGTACCGGGACAACGAACACCGGGGAGCTGTTTTTT
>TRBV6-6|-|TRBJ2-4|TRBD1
CASSAGTGIQGIQYF
TGTGCCAGCAGCGCCGGGACAGGGATCCAAGGGATTCAGTACTTC
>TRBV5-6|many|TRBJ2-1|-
CASSAGAVYNEQFF
TGTGCCAGCAGCGCCGGGGCTGTATACAATGAGCAGTTCTTC
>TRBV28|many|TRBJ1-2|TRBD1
CASSSRDRGFYGYTF
TGTGCCAGCAGTTCTCGGGACAGGGGGTTCTATGGCTACACCTTC
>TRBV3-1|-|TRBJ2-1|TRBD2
CASSQMTSGAEQFF
TGTGCCAGCAGCCAAATGACTAGCGGGGCTGAGCAGTTCTTC
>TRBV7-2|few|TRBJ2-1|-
CASSQTDYNEQFF
TGTGCCAGCAGCCAGACAGACTACAATGAGCAGTTCTTC
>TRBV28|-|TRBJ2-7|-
CASKPGTSTYEQYF
TGTGCCAGCAAGCCGGGGACATCTACCTACGAGCAGTACTTC
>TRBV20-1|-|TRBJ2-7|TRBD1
CSARDSRTGLDEQYF
TGCAGTGCTAGAGATAGTCGGACAGGGTTGGACGAGCAGTACTTC
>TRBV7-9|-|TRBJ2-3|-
CASSLAGTPSTDTQYF
TGTGCCAGCAGCTTGGCCGGGACACCGAGCACAGATACGCAGTATTTT
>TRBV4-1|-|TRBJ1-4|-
CASSQDTGSNEKLFF
TGCGCCAGCAGCCAAGATACGGGCAGTAATGAAAAACTGTTTTTT
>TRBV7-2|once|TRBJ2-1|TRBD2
CASSSPGLARFF
TGTGCCAGCAGCTCCCCGGGACTAGCACGGTTCTTC